This T cell receptor (beta chain) was sequenced during a study of CD8+CD57+ T cells in acquired aplastic anemia. Patients chosen for sequencing had shown CD8+CD57+ cell expansion by flow cytometry. Patient blood was sampled before any therapy had been received. Germline-derived CDR1 and CDR2 are MGHDK and SYGVNS. CDR3 length: 14 residues. V was pared by 0 bases and J by 10 bases, with 15 bases between. TCR beta VDJ combinations and CDR3 sequences were profiled from genomic DNA. TCRdb re-analysed the reads in MiXCR, keeping a single row per CDR3 protein. The sample lists 200,000 to 250,000 distinct CDR3 sequences, less than 60% occurring once.

The rearrangement uses TRBV25-1 and TRBJ1-1, with D possibly being TRBD1 (5 bases). The receptor was derived from a human donor with aplastic anemia. The specimen was sorted CD4+, CD8+, or CD8+CD57+ T cells (not recorded which) from PBMCs. CDR3 nucleotides: TGTGCCAGCAGTGAATATCCTGCACGCGGGGGAGCTTTCTTT. As protein: CASSEYPARGGAFF.